This T cell receptor beta chain was documented in a study of T cell responses to AZD1222 COVID-19 vaccine (dated by TCRdb to the early 2020s). Turning to the overall study: AZD1222 recipients with second doses at about 4 weeks or about 12 weeks were pooled, because spike-specific TCR depth and breadth did not differ between schedules. A total of just over 230 trial participants underwent TCR sequencing, of whom around 210 had received two doses of AZD1222 and around 25 had received two doses of the MenACWY control vaccine. Trial participants were enrolled by age into subgroups of 18-55, 56-69 and 70-plus years, and around 150, 28 and 57 TCR-sequenced participants, respectively, were included in these subgroups. The research as a whole found: Most participants were white British and females outnumbered males, and the authors suggested that clonal diversity may have been underestimated. CD4 TCRs associated with the vaccine covered the entire spike protein, and the dominant responses were in regions 160-218 and 743-854. After two AZD1222 doses, both the breadth and the depth of spike-specific TCRs were significantly higher than at day 0 and than in MenACWY recipients. Only a handful of AZD1222 recipients were SARS-CoV-2 seropositive at baseline, limiting conclusions about previously exposed vaccinees. Reportedly, close to half of the unique spike-specific TCRs recognized epitopes lying outside the regions that are mutated in the B.1.351 and B.1.1.7 variants. In the small 56-69-year group, the increase in depth fell short of significance, most likely because of low power. Because no day 14 peak-response samples were available, the repertoires could be characterized only after the peak T cell response.

In regard to this clone: What this receptor recognizes is not known. Base qualities were left out, and no much larger clone turns up one base away.

Read against the paper, the sample's time point label means: baseline before first vaccination. Vaccinee samples came from UK trials COV001 and COV002, including a single-blind randomized controlled phase 2/3 trial of AZD1222 (ChAdOx1 nCoV-19) in healthy adults. Trial participant PBMC samples were collected at day 0 and day 28 after the second dose for TCRbeta chain sequencing. The CDR3 regions of human TCRbeta chains were analyzed by immunosequencing. Concerning the study's data processing: Repertoire TCRs were checked for matches against a reference library of SARS-CoV-2-specific TCRs that had been generated using the MIRA antigen-specificity platform. Breadth was defined as the fraction of unique TCRs that were SARS-CoV-2-associated, and depth was defined as the fraction of total T cells that were SARS-CoV-2-associated. Using the MIRA data, every spike-specific TCR was mapped to the spike region that the TCR reacted to and assigned to either a CD4 or a CD8 class. Log10-transformed breadth and depth values were compared by one-way ANOVA with Sidak's multiple comparisons tests. TCRdb provides this immuneACCESS table in a form limited to in-frame rearrangements. Some clones are lacking; in checked studies, under half of them reflect an unresolved V gene, and why the rest are absent is not known. For V, J and clone size, that table is used; D and trimming come from the DNA. The sample table contains 67,000 or so clones; only one count was recorded for 84% of them. The ten top clones hold more than 8.5% of the sample.

The receptor was derived from an adult in good health. The sequences come from peripheral blood, collected on day 0 of AZD1222 vaccination.

The nucleotides are TGTGCCAGCAGAGGGGCTAGCACAGATACGCAGTATTTT. It translates as CASRGASTDTQYF. The rearrangement joined TRBV12-3 or TRBV12-4 to TRBJ2-3; D gene: possibly TRBD1, on 5 matching bases. The V and J ends are trimmed by 6 bases and 0 bases, leaving 7 bases between them. The CDR3 has 13 amino acids, counting the end cysteine and phenylalanine. The read is trimmed to its CDR3 DNA, 39 bases read in frame from base 1.